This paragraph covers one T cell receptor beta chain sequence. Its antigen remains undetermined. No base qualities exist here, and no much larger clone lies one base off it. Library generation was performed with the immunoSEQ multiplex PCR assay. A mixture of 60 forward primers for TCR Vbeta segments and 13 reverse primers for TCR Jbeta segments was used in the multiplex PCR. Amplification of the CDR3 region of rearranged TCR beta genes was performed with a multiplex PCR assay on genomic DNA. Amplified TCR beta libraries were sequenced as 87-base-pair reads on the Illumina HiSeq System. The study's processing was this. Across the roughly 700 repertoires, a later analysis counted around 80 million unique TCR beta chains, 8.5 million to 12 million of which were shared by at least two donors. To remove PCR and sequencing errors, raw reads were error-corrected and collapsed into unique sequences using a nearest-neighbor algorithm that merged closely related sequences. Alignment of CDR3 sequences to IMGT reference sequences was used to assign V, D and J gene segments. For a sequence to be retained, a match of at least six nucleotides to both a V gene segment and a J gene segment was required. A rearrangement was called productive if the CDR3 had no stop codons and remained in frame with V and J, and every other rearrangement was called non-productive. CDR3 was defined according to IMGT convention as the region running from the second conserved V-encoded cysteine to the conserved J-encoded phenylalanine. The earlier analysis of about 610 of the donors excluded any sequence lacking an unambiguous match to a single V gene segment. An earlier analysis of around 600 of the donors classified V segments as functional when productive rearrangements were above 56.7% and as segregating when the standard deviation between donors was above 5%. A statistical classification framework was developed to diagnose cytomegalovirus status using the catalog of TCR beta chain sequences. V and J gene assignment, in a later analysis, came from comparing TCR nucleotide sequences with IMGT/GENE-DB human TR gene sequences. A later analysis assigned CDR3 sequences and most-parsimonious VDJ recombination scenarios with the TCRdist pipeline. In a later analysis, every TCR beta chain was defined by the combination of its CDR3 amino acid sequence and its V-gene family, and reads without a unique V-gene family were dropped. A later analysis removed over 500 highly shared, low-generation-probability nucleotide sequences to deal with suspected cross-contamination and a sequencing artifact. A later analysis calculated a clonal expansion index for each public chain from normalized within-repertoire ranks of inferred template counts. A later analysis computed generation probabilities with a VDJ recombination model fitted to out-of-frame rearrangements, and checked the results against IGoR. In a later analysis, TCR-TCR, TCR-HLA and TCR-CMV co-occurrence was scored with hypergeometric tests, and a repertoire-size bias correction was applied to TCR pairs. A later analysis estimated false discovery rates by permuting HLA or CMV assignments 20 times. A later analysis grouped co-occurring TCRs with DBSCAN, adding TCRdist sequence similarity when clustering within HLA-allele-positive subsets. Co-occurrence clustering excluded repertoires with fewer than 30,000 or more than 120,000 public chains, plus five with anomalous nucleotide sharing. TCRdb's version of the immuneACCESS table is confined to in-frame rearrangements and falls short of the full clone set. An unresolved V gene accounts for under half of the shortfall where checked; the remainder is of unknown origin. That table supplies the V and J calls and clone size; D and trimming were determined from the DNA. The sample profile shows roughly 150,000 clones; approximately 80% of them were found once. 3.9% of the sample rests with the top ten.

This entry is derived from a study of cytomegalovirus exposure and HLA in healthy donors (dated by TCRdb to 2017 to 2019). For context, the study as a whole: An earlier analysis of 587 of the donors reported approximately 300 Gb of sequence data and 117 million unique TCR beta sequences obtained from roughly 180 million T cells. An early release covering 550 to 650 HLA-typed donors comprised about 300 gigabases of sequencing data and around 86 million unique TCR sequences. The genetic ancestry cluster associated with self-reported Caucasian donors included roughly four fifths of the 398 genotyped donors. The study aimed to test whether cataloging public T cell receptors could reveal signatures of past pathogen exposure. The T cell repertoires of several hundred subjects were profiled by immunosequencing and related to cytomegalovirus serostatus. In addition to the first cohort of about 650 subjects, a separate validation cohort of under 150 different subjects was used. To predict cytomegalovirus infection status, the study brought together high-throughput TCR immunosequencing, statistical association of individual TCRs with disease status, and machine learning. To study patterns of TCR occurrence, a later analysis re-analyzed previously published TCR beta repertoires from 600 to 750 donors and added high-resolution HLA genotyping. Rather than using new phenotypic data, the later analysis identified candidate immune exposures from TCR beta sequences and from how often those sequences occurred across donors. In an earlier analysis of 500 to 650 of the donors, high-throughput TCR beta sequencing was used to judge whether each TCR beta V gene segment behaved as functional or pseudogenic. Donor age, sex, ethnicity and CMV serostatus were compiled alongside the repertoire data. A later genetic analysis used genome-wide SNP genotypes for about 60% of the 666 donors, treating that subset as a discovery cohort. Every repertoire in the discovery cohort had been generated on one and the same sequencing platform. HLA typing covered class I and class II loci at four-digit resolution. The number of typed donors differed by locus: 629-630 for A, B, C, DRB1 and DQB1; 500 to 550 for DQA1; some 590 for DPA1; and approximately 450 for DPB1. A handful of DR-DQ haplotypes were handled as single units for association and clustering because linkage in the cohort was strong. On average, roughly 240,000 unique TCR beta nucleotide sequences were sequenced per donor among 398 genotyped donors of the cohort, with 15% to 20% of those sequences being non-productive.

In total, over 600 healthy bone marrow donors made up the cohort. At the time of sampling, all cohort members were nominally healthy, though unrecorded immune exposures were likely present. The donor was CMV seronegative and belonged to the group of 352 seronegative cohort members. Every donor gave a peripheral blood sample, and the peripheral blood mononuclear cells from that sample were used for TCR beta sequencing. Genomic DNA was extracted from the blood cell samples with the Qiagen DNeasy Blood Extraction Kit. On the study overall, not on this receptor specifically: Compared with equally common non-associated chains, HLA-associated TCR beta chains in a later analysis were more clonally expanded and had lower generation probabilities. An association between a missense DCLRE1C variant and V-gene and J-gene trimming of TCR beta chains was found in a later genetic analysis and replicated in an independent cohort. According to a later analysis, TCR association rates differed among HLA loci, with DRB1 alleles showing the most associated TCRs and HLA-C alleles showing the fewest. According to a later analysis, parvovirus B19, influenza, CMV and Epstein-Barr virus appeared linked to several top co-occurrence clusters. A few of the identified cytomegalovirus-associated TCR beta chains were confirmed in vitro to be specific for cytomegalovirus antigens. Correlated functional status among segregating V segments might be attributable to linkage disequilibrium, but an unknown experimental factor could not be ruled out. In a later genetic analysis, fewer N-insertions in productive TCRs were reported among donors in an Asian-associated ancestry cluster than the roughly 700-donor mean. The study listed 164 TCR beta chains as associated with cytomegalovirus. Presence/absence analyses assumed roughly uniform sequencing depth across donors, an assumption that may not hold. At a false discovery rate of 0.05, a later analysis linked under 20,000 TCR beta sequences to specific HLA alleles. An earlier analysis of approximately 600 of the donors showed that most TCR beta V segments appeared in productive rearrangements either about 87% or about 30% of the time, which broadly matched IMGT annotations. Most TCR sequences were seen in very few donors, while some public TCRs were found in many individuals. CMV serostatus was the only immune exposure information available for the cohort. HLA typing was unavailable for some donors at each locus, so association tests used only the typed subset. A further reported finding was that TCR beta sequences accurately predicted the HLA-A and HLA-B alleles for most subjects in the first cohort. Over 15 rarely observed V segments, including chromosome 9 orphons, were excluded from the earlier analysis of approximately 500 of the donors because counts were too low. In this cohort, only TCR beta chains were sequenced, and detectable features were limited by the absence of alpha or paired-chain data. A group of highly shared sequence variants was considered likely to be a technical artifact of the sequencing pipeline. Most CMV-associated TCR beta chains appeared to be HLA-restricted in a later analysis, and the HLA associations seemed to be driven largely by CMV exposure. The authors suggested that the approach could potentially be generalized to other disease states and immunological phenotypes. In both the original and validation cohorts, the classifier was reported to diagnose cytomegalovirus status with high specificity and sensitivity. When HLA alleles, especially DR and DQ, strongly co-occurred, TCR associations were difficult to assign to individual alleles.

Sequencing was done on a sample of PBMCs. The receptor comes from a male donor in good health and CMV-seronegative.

The CDR3 reads as follows: CASSILAGGPQEQYF. The DNA is as follows: TGCGCCAGCAGCATTCTAGCGGGGGGGCCTCAGGAGCAGTACTTC. This receptor chain uses TRBV5-1 and TRBJ2-7, and 12 junction bases match TRBD2. The CDR1 and CDR2 encoded by the germline V gene are SGHRS and YFSETQ. At the junction V is shortened by 4 bases and J by 7 bases; bases outside the gene matches: 9. The CDR3 covers 15 residues, taking in both the cysteine and the phenylalanine. The DNA shown is the 45-base CDR3, in frame from base 1.